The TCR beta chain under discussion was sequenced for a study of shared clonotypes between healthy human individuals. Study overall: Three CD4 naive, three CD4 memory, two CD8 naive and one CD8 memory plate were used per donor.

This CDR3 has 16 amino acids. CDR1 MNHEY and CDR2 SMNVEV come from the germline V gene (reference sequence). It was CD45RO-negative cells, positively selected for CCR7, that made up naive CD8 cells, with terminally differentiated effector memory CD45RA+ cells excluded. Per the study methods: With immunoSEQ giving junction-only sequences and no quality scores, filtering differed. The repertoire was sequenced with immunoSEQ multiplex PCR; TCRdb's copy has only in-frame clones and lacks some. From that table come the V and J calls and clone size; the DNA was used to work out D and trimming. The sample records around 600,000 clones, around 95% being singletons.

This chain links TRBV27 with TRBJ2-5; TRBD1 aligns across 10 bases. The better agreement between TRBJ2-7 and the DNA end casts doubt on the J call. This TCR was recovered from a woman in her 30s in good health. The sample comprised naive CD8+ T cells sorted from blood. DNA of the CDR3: TGTGCCAGCATTCCGACAGGGGGCACCTCGTCCTACGAGCAGTACTTC. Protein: CASIPTGGTSSYEQYF.